The 20 T cell receptor beta chains in this list originate from one sample, sequenced in a study of blood T cell repertoires in COVID-19. Repertoires were generated with immunoSEQ multiplex PCR, while TCRdb's copy carries only in-frame clones and drops some. The data show about 110,000 clones, more than 75% seen once. The sequencing input was peripheral blood. The origin of the receptors is a woman aged 50 to 60 with acute or convalescent COVID-19.

V usage is TRBV5-5 and J usage is TRBJ1-3; 7 nucleotides agree with TRBD1. Trimming removed 4 bases from V and 0 bases from J; junction bases left unmatched: 10. The CDR3 consists of 17 residues. Germline CDR1 is SGHKS and CDR2 is YYEKEE (reference sequence). CDR3 DNA: TGTGCCAGCAGCCTATCGGACAGGACCATCTCTGGAAACACCATATATTTT. As protein: CASSLSDRTISGNTIYF.

This chain uses TRBV5-1 with TRBJ2-7; TRBD1 might be the D (6 bases). CDR3 length: 15 residues. CDR1 SGHRS and CDR2 YFSETQ come from the germline V gene. Trimming left V 5 bases short and J 3 bases short, with 18 bases between. The CDR3 region has the DNA TGCGCCAGCAGTAATACGGACAGATTCTTCTACGAGCAGTACTTC. It translates to CASSNTDRFFYEQYF.

The CDR3 loop reads CASSSGSSNEKLFF. The CDR3 nucleotides read TGTGCCAGCAGCTCCGGGTCCAGTAATGAAAAACTGTTTTTT. This chain connects TRBV25-1 to TRBJ1-4, with no clear D. V was trimmed by 6 bases and J by 4 bases, leaving 12 bases between them. The germline V gene encodes CDR1 MGHDK and CDR2 SYGVNS. The CDR3 extends over 14 amino acids.

This clone was seen just once. V is TRBV10-2 and J is TRBJ2-3, with 14 bases that match TRBD2. The CDR3 totals 16 residues. Germline V CDR1 and CDR2: WSHSY, SAAADI. The junction had 8 bases not matched to a gene; V was cut back by 8 bases and J by 4 bases. The CDR3 protein is CASRPQTSGGADTQYF. In nucleotides, the CDR3 is TGCGCCAGCCGACCCCAGACTAGCGGGGGGGCAGATACGCAGTATTTT.

The chain couples TRBV7-2 to TRBJ2-1; TRBD2 aligns across 8 bases. Trimming cost V 2 bases and J 4 bases; bases outside gene matches: 10. The germline gives CDR1 SGHTA, CDR2 FQGNSA. The CDR3 length is 17 residues. The chain's CDR3 is CASSLSREGLGYNEQFF. CDR3 bases: TGTGCCAGCAGCTTATCACGGGAGGGCCTCGGGTACAATGAGCAGTTCTTC.

This chain connects TRBV15 to TRBJ1-1; D remains ambiguous. The CDR3 loop spans 13 amino acids. From germline, CDR1 is LNHNV and CDR2 YYDKDF (reference sequence). V was cut by 5 bases and J by 4 bases, with 11 bases left in between. DNA of the CDR3: TGTGCCACCAGCTCTGACTTGGGCACTGAAGCTTTCTTT. Amino acids: CATSSDLGTEAFF.

The chain carries TRBV7-9 and TRBJ2-2; D ambiguous. V was pared by 8 bases and J by 0 bases, with 16 bases between. Germline lookup yields CDR1 SEHNR and CDR2 FQNEAQ (reference sequence). The CDR3 runs 16 residues. The DNA for the CDR3 is TGTGCCAGCCGCGAAGACAAAATCGCGAACACCGGGGAGCTGTTTTTT. Residues: CASREDKIANTGELFF.

The J gene is TRBJ2-7, the V gene TRBV6-5; D is possibly TRBD1 (6 bases). Germline-derived CDR1 and CDR2 are MNHEY and SVGAGI. Trimming left V 6 bases short and J 3 bases short, with 15 bases between. This CDR3 spans 14 amino acids. The CDR3 DNA is TGTGCCAGCAGGGTTGGGACAATAAACTACGAGCAGTACTTC. As protein: CASRVGTINYEQYF.

The chain couples TRBV7-8 to TRBJ2-7, with D perhaps matching TRBD2 (7 bases). Looked up from germline, CDR1 is SGHVS and CDR2 is FQNEAQ. Between the trimmed V and J ends, which lost 0 bases and 2 bases, there was a span of 8 bases. The CDR3 totals 14 residues. The CDR3 DNA sequence: TGTGCCAGCAGCTTAGCCGGGGGGCCCTACGAGCAGTACTTC. Protein sequence: CASSLAGGPYEQYF.

V is TRBV19 and J is TRBJ1-5; 7 bases are a match to TRBD1. CDR1 and CDR2 from the germline V gene are LNHDA and SQIVND (reference sequence). V trimming: 3 bases; J trimming: 4 bases; junction bases outside the gene matches: 6. This CDR3 has 15 amino acids. Here the CDR3 reads CASSMQGQLNQPQHF. CDR3 DNA: TGTGCCAGTAGTATGCAGGGACAGCTAAATCAGCCCCAGCATTTT.

This clone was seen a single time. This chain links TRBV19 with TRBJ2-1; the D is unclear. V gave up 5 bases and J gave up 3 bases, with 14 bases separating them. CDR3 length equals 15 residues. CDR1 and CDR2 from the germline V gene are LNHDA and SQIVND (reference sequence). CDR3: CASSPDWSRYNEQFF. DNA of the CDR3: TGTGCCAGTAGTCCCGACTGGAGCCGCTACAATGAGCAGTTCTTC.

The chain carries TRBV2 and TRBJ2-3; TRBD1 matches at 9 bases. CDR1 and CDR2 (germline): SNHLY, FYNNEI. The CDR3 is made up of 15 amino acids. The junction had 5 bases not matched to a gene; V was cut back by 6 bases and J by 1 base. The DNA for the CDR3 is TGTGCCAGCAGCCACCGGGACAGGGGCACAGATACGCAGTATTTT. Translated: CASSHRDRGTDTQYF.

J is TRBJ2-7 and V is TRBV2; D is possibly TRBD2 (6 bases). The CDR3 has 12 amino acids. CDR1 and CDR2 from the germline V gene are SNHLY and FYNNEI. V gave up 6 bases and J gave up 6 bases, with 12 bases separating them. The CDR3 reads CASSAWDSEQYF. CDR3 bases: TGTGCCAGCAGCGCTTGGGACTCCGAGCAGTACTTC. Supplemented by reference TRBV2 and TRBJ2-7, the full variable domain reads EPEVTQTPSHQVTQMGQEVILRCVPISNHLYFYWYRQILGQKVEFLVSFYNNEISEKSEIFDDQFSVERPDGSNFTLKIRSTKLEDSAMYFCASSAWDSEQYFGPGTRLTVT.

The genes are TRBV25-1 and TRBJ2-2, with D possibly matching TRBD2 (6 bases). The CDR3 length is 14 residues. V gave up 4 bases and J gave up 6 bases, with 12 bases separating them. Germline V gives CDR1 MGHDK, CDR2 SYGVNS. CDR3 residues: CASSVAGTAGELFF. In DNA form, the CDR3 reads TGTGCCAGCAGTGTGGCAGGGACTGCCGGGGAGCTGTTTTTT.

The chain combines TRBV29-1 with TRBJ2-7; 7 bases agree with TRBD1. This CDR3 has 14 residues. V shed 5 bases, J shed 0 bases, and the junction held 7 bases outside the gene matches. Germline CDR1 is SQVTM and CDR2 is ANQGSEA. The CDR3 coding sequence is TGCAGCGTTCGGACAGGACGAACCTCCTACGAGCAGTACTTC. Residues: CSVRTGRTSYEQYF.

The chain carries TRBV7-8 and TRBJ1-3; D might be TRBD1 (5 bases). This CDR3 contains 15 residues. Trimming stripped 2 bases from V and 0 bases from J, with 8 bases between. Germline CDR1 and CDR2: SGHVS and FQNEAQ. The CDR3 spells CASSLRQYSGNTIYF. The CDR3 DNA is TGTGCCAGCAGCTTAAGACAGTACTCTGGAAACACCATATATTTT.

This clone was detected only once. V usage is TRBV24-1 and J usage is TRBJ1-4; 10 bases are shared with TRBD1. CDR3 size: 15 residues. From germline, CDR1 is KGHDR and CDR2 SFDVKD. The J segment lost 7 bases and the V segment lost 3 bases, leaving 4 bases of the junction unmatched. The chain's CDR3 is CATSDMTGGGEKLFF. In nucleotides, the CDR3 is TGTGCCACCAGTGATATGACAGGGGGCGGTGAAAAACTGTTTTTT.

CDR3 sequence (DNA): TGTGCCAGCAGCGTAGGGGTAAGCGGAACCGCAGATACGCAGTATTTT. It is translated as CASSVGVSGTADTQYF. The chain combines TRBV9 with TRBJ2-3; weak D call: TRBD2 (5 bases). The CDR3 length is 16 residues. The germline V gene has CDR1 SGDLS and CDR2 YYNGEE. Deletions cut 0 bases from V and 4 bases from J, with 15 bases between.

The genes are TRBV11-3 and TRBJ1-4; TRBD1 might be the D (5 bases). The CDR3 runs 13 residues. Germline values: CDR1 SGHNT, CDR2 YENEEA. Trimming left V 10 bases short and J 4 bases short, with 13 bases between. CDR3 amino acids: CATRTKDNEKLFF. CDR3 DNA: TGTGCCACAAGGACAAAAGATAATGAAAAACTGTTTTTT.

The V gene is TRBV5-1, the J gene TRBJ1-1, with 8 bases that match TRBD1. V dropped 1 base and J dropped 0; count of bases not matched to a gene: 5. This CDR3 region has 16 residues. Per germline, CDR1 SGHRS and CDR2 YFSETQ. CDR3 bases: TGCGCCAGCAGCTTGACAACAGGGGGGATGAACACTGAAGCTTTCTTT. Translating gives CASSLTTGGMNTEAFF.